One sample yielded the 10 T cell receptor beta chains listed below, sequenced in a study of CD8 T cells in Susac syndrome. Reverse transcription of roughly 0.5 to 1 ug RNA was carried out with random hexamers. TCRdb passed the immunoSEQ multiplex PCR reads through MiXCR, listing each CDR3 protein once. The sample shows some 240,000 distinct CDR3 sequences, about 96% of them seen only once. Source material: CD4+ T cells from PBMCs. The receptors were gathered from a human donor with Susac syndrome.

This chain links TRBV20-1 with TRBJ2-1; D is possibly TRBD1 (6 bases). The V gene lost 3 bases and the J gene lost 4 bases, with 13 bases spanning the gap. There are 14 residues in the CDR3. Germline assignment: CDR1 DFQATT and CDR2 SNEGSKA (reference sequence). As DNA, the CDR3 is TGCAGTGCTAGTGACACGCAGGGGTACAATGAGCAGTTCTTC. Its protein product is CSASDTQGYNEQFF.

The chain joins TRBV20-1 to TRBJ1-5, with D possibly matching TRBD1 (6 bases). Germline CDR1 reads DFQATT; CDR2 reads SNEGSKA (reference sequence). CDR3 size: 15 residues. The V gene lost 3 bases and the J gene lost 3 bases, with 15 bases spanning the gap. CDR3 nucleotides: TGCAGTGCTAGTTTCCCTGGGGGCTCCAATCAGCCCCAGCATTTT. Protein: CSASFPGGSNQPQHF.

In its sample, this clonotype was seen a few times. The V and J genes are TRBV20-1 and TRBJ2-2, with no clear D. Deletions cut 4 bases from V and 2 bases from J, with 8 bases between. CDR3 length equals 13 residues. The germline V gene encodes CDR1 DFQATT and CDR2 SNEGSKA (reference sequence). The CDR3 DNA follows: TGCAGTGCTACGGCGGTTAACACCGGGGAGCTGTTTTTT. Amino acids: CSATAVNTGELFF.

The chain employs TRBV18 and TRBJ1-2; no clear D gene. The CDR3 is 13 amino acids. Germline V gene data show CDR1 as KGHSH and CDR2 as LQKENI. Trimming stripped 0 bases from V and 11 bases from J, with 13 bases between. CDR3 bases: TGTGCCAGCTCACCACCGCTACAGCCCGGGTACACCTTC. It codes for CASSPPLQPGYTF.

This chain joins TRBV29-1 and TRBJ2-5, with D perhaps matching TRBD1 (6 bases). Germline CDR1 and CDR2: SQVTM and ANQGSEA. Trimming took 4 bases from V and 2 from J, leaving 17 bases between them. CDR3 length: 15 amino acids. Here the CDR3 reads CSVVRGTFRQETQYF. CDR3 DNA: TGCAGCGTTGTAAGGGGGACCTTTAGACAAGAGACCCAGTACTTC.

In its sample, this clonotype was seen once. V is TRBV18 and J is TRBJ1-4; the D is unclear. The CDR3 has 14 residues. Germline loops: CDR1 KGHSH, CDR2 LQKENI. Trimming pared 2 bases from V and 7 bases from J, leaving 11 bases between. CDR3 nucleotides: TGTGCCAGCTCACCATCGTCAACGTCTGAAAAACTGTTTTTT. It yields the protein CASSPSSTSEKLFF.

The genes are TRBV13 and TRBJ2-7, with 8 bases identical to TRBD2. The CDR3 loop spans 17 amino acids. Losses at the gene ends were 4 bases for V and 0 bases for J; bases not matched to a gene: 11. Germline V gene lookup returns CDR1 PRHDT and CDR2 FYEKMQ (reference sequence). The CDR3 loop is CASSSSGVTSGSYEQYF. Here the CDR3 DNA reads TGTGCCAGCAGCTCCAGCGGAGTAACTAGCGGCTCCTACGAGCAGTACTTC.

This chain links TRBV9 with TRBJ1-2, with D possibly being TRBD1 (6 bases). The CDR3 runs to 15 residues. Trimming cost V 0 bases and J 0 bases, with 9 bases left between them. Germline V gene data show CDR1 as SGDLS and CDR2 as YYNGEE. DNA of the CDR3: TGTGCCAGCAGCGTAGCGGGACACGCTAACTATGGCTACACCTTC. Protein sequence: CASSVAGHANYGYTF.

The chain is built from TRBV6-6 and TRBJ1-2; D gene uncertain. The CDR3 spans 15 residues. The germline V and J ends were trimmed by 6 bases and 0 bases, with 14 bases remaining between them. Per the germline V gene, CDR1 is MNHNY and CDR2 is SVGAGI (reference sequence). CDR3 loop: CASSLPRLANYGYTF. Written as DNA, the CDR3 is TGTGCCAGCAGCCTTCCCCGGTTAGCTAACTATGGCTACACCTTC.

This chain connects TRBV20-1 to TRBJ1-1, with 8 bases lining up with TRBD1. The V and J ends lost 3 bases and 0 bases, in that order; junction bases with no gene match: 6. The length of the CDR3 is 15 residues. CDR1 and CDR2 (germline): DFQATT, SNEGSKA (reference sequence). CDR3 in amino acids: CSARRTGNMNTEAFF. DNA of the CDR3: TGCAGTGCTAGGCGGACAGGGAATATGAACACTGAAGCTTTCTTT.